This T cell receptor (beta chain) was sequenced in a study of technical replicates of blood from several donors. Sequencing was performed with immunoSEQ multiplex PCR; in TCRdb, only in-frame clones are kept and a portion is missing. This table holds 14,000 or so clones, around 82% found once. Material: PBMCs. This TCR was sampled from a human donor in good health.

The CDR3 bases are TGTGCCAGCAGTTTGGCGGGAGGCACTGGGGCCAACGTCCTGACTTTC. Amino acid sequence: CASSLAGGTGANVLTF. The chain has TRBV2 and TRBJ2-6, with 8 bases aligning to TRBD2. The CDR3 consists of 16 residues. Germline-derived CDR1 and CDR2 are SNHLY and FYNNEI. V was clipped by 5 bases and J by 2 bases; unmatched bases: 5.